Listed below are T cell receptor beta chains from one sample, sequenced in a study of human T cells and chemical hapten exposure. Each CDR3 protein gets one entry after TCRdb re-called the RACE reads with MiXCR. In the table there are about 120,000 distinct CDR3 sequences, approximately 11% of which are singletons. This specimen was whole blood, taken in connection with sensitization to the hapten diphenylcyclopropenone (DPC). The origin of the receptors is a woman between 45 and 65 years old with alopecia areata. Some clones in this sample may be carry-over from other donors' samples. CDR3s include the opening cysteine and the closing phenylalanine or tryptophan. A row's size may be missing; if present it is once, few, many or a size class.

size: few
V: TRBV27
CDR3: CASSPWTSGDPNTQYF

size: -
V: TRBV2
CDR3: CASSVSDESEQFF

size: many
V: TRBV2
CDR3: CASRDRASTDTQYF

size: many
V: TRBV21-1
CDR3: CASSKVGPSGADTQYF

size: -
V: TRBV20-1
CDR3: CSARAQLGLEQYF

size: few
V: TRBV20-1
CDR3: CSAVAGDRGQPQHF

size: few
V: TRBV27
CDR3: CASSPDRDTRGGKLFF

size: many
V: TRBV27
CDR3: CASSSIWTGGMITEAFF

size: -
V: TRBV9
CDR3: CASSVTSEYNEQFF

size: -
V: TRBV5-6
CDR3: CASSYGTEYNEQFF

size: few
V: TRBV20-1
CDR3: CSAKRLGQSRTDTQYF

size: few
V: TRBV6-5
CDR3: CASSYSRVSSSYNSPLHF

size: once
V: TRBV4-3
CDR3: CASSQEGLAGTGELFF

size: few
V: TRBV3-1
CDR3: CASGQEGGYLHPKYF

size: many
V: TRBV9
CDR3: CASSASDTQYF

size: many
V: TRBV6-5
CDR3: CASSPGSLGYAQYF

size: few
V: TRBV7-9
CDR3: CASSPGTGYNEQFF

size: -
V: TRBV5-1
CDR3: CASRAGLVINEQFF

size: -
V: TRBV29-1
CDR3: CSVRLGSRGSGELFF

size: many
V: TRBV12-5
CDR3: CASGGTGDTGELFF

size: few
V: TRBV5-1
CDR3: CASSWKTGGEQYF

size: -
V: TRBV7-9
CDR3: CASSARTEFEQYF

size: -
V: TRBV4-1
CDR3: CASMWQTANTEAFF

size: few
V: TRBV7-2
CDR3: CASSLGPGRYEQYF

size: -
V: TRBV29-1
CDR3: CSVRTGGDYEQYF

size: many
V: TRBV6-6
CDR3: CASSSMDNSPLHF

size: many
V: TRBV10-3
CDR3: CAISGQAGVGRDTQYF

size: -
V: TRBV27
CDR3: CASSRTGGLYEQYF

size: -
V: TRBV11-3
CDR3: CASSLDRDGRAWIVTDTQYF

size: -
V: TRBV20-1
CDR3: CSPFFPGRTNEKLFF

size: few
V: TRBV5-1
CDR3: CASSLFGQGTSGANVLTF

size: few
V: TRBV7-2
CDR3: CASSLAGGGYYYEQYF

size: many
V: TRBV11-2
CDR3: CASSLLFSSYNEQFF

size: few
V: TRBV20-1
CDR3: CSARTGGNYGYTF

size: many
V: TRBV20-1
CDR3: CSATALTANYGYTF

size: few
V: TRBV10-1
CDR3: CASSEIPDNEQFF

size: -
V: TRBV5-4
CDR3: CASSLGGGGANTGELFF

size: -
V: TRBV19
CDR3: CASLGTSGTSSYNEQFF

size: -
V: TRBV6-5
CDR3: CASSYSRGLGTDTQYF

size: -
V: TRBV6-5
CDR3: CASSLDTLNNSPLHF

size: many
V: TRBV7-2
CDR3: CASSLPSGRAPVTDTQYF

size: -
V: TRBV6-5
CDR3: CASIPLLAGFSYEQYF

size: few
V: TRBV6-2/TRBV6-3
CDR3: CASSYRLVEEQFF

size: few
V: TRBV10-1
CDR3: CASTGKAFF

size: few
V: TRBV14
CDR3: CASSHAAGGTDTQYF

size: -
V: TRBV24-1
CDR3: CATSDFIQATQYF

size: -
V: TRBV5-1
CDR3: CASSQTGPSTDTQYF